This T cell receptor beta chain appears in the sequencing data of a study of T cell changes during pregnancy in multiple sclerosis. The data were produced by immunoSEQ multiplex PCR, yet TCRdb's version contains in-frame clones alone and is incomplete. This table has about 75,000 clones, 75% to 95% appearing once. This CDR3 has 15 residues. J lost 4 bases, V lost 1 base, and 4 bases had no gene match. Per germline, CDR1 MDHEN and CDR2 SYDVKM. Only one count was recorded for this clone. The chain carries TRBV28 and TRBJ1-5, with 7 bases aligning to TRBD1. The clonotype comes from a female donor with multiple sclerosis, enrolled in a pregnancy study. Material: CD4+ T cells from peripheral blood mononuclear cells, obtained before pregnancy. The CDR3 spells CASSLSAGGNQPQHF. The CDR3 DNA sequence: TGTGCCAGCAGTTTATCGGCAGGGGGGAATCAGCCCCAGCATTTT.